This T cell receptor (beta chain) originates from a study of T cell responses to AZD1222 COVID-19 vaccine. Study results and limitations: Just six AZD1222 recipients were seropositive at baseline. After two AZD1222 doses, spike-specific TCR breadth and depth rose versus day 0. Repertoires in all cases were sampled only once the peak T cell response had passed. Possibly, clonal diversity was underestimated; donors were largely white British and included more females.

Regarding this clone: The antigen is undetermined.

Using immunoSEQ multiplex PCR, the repertoire was profiled, and TCRdb retains in-frame clones only, with some absent. This table has over 100,000 clones, roughly four fifths appearing once. Per germline, CDR1 GTSNPN and CDR2 SVGIG (reference sequence). The CDR3 consists of 12 residues. V was clipped by 0 bases and J by 13 bases, with 10 bases between them. The rearrangement uses TRBV30 and TRBJ1-6, with D hard to call. Sequences were derived from peripheral blood, sampled on day 0 of AZD1222 vaccination. The TCR originated in an adult in good health. CDR3 amino acids: CAWSVLRMPLHF. As DNA, the CDR3 is TGTGCCTGGAGTGTACTCCGTATGCCCCTCCACTTT. Full variable domain (remainder filled in from reference TRBV30 and TRBJ1-6): SQTIHQWPATLVQPVGSPLSLECTVEGTSNPNLYWYRQAAGRGLQLLFYSVGIGQISSEVPQNLSASRPQDRQFILSSKKLLLSDSGFYLCAWSVLRMPLHFGNGTRLTVT.